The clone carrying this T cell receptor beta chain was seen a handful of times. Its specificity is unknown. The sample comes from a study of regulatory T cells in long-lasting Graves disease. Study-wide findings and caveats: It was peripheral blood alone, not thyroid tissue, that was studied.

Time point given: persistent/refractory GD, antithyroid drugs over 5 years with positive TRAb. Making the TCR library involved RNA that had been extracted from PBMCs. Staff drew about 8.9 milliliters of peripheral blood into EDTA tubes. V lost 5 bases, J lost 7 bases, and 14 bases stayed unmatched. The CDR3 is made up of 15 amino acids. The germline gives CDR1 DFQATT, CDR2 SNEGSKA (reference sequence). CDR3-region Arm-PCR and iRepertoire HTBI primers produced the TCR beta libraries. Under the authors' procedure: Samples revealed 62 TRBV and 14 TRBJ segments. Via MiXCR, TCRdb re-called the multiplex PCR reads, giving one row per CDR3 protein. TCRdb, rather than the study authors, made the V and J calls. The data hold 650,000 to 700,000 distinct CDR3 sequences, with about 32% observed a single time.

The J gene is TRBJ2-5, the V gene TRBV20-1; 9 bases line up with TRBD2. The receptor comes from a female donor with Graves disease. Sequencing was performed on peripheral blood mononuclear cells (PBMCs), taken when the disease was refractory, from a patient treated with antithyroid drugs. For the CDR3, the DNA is TGCAGTGCTCCTGGATGGGCTAGCGGGACCGGGACCCAGTACTTC. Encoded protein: CSAPGWASGTGTQYF.